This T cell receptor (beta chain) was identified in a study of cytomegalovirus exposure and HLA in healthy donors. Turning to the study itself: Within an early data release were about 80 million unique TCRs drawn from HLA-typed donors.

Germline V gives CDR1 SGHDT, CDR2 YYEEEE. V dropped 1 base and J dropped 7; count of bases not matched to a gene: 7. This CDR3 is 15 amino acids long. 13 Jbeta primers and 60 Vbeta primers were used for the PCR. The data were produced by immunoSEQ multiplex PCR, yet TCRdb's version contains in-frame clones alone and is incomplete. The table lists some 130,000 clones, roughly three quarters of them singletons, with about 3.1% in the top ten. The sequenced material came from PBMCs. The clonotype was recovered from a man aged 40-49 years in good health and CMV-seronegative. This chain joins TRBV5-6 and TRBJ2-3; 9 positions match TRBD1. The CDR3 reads CASSLKGQGYNTQYF. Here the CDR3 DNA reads TGTGCCAGCAGCTTGAAAGGACAGGGGTATAATACGCAGTATTTT.